A selection of T cell receptor beta chains follows, all from one sample in a study of Graves' ophthalmopathy and Graves' hyperthyroidism. TCRdb redid the calling of the multiplex PCR reads with MiXCR, one entry per CDR3 protein. The sample has approximately 700,000 distinct CDR3 sequences; roughly 41% are singletons. Sequenced input: peripheral blood. The receptors stem from an adult man with Graves' ophthalmopathy. Both conserved end residues are part of each CDR3. The D gene is left open where the match is weak.

D gene: NA; V gene: TRBV7-9; CDR3 protein: CASSPPMGEQYF
D gene: NA; V gene: TRBV5-1; CDR3 protein: CASSSLPVDTQYF
D gene: NA; V gene: TRBV5-8; CDR3 protein: CASSINSEPLYEQYF
D gene: NA; V gene: TRBV7-8; CDR3 protein: CASSSLGGKLFF
D gene: TRBD1; V gene: TRBV19; CDR3 protein: CASSRTGAGANVLTF
D gene: TRBD1; V gene: TRBV29-1; CDR3 protein: CSVTGGGGPEAFF
D gene: TRBD1; V gene: TRBV6-1; CDR3 protein: CAISEALPGTDNWYGYTF
D gene: NA; V gene: TRBV4-1; CDR3 protein: CASSPRREGYNQPQHF
D gene: NA; V gene: TRBV20-1; CDR3 protein: CSAAGPANTGEQYF
D gene: TRBD2; V gene: TRBV19; CDR3 protein: CASAAGVDYEQYF